A single sample gave rise to the 5 T cell receptor beta chains below, sequenced in a study of blood T cells in healthy people across ages (dated by TCRdb to about 2015). The library was made by 5' RACE. The sequencer was an Illumina HiSeq 2500. A second roughly 7 to 12 cycle PCR used a sample-barcoded 5' primer and a J-beta primer mix. TCRdb itself trimmed the public reads at Q25 with fastp, ran MiXCR and retained productive beta chains. Entries that share a CDR3 protein sequence are merged under the most common genes and DNA. In all, the sample holds fewer than 950,000 distinct CDR3 sequences, and approximately 35% of those were seen once. The ten largest clonotypes hold 10% to 15% of the sample. The source material was blood. Source of these receptors: a man between 18 and 35 years old in good health.

In its sample, this clonotype was seen a few times. The V call is TRBV20-1, the J call TRBJ2-3; D possibly corresponds to TRBD2 (7 bases). Germline values: CDR1 DFQATT, CDR2 SNEGSKA (reference sequence). V was trimmed by 4 bases and J by 0 bases, leaving 14 bases between them. This CDR3 has 15 residues. The CDR3 DNA is TGCAGTGCTACTCGGGGGGACACTAGCACAGATACGCAGTATTTT. Amino acid sequence: CSATRGDTSTDTQYF.

Comment on this clonotype: Because the CDR3's place on the DNA is in doubt, the DNA is left out and the CDR3 is given as listed by TCRdb. The rearrangement joins TRBV5-1 to TRBJ2-3; whether TRBD1, the table's D call, matches the DNA was not checked. Per the germline V gene, CDR1 is SGHRS and CDR2 is YFSETQ. With termini counted, the CDR3 has 15 amino acids. This CDR3 reads CASSWGTGNTDTRYF.

At least ten counts were recorded for this clonotype. The chain carries TRBV7-9 and TRBJ2-5; D remains ambiguous. There are 12 residues in the CDR3. V was trimmed by 3 bases and J by 5 bases, leaving 7 bases between them. Looked up from germline, CDR1 is SEHNR and CDR2 is FQNEAQ (reference sequence). CDR3 sequence: CASSLVMETQYF. The CDR3 bases are TGTGCCAGCAGCTTGGTGATGGAGACCCAGTACTTC.

This clonotype was seen a few times. Since a much larger clone is just one base distant, this may be a read error. The gene calls are TRBV14 and TRBJ1-1; perhaps TRBD1 as D (6 bases). CDR1 SGHDN and CDR2 FVKESK come from the germline V gene. There are 13 residues in the CDR3. The V gene lost 4 bases and the J gene lost 1 base, with 7 bases spanning the gap. The CDR3 is CASSRQANTEAFF. DNA of the CDR3: TGTGCCAGCAGCCGACAGGCGAACACTGAAGCTTTCTTT.

The chain links TRBV20-1 to TRBJ2-5; D is unclear. Germline loops: CDR1 DFQATT, CDR2 SNEGSKA (reference sequence). CDR3 size: 14 residues. V was shortened by 6 bases and J by 1 base, with 15 bases between the two germline ends. The CDR3 region has the DNA TGCAGTGCGAACGGCCCAAACCCCCAAGAGACCCAGTACTTC. Translating it yields CSANGPNPQETQYF.